The 8 T cell receptor beta chains reported below all come from one sample, sequenced in a study of CD8 T cells in ankylosing spondylitis. TCRdb re-analysed the 5' RACE reads in MiXCR, keeping a single row per CDR3 protein. The data hold 200,000 to 250,000 distinct CDR3 sequences, with over 9.5% observed a single time. Source material: blood, either unsorted or a sorted T cell fraction (not recorded which). These receptors were obtained from a male donor with ankylosing spondylitis or in good health (not recorded which).

The chain couples TRBV18 to TRBJ2-2; no clear D. The CDR3 sequence is 13 residues long. V dropped 0 bases and J dropped 5 bases, with 4 bases sitting between them. Germline CDR1 and CDR2: KGHSH and LQKENI. The chain's CDR3 is CASSPPWTGELFF. CDR3 coding DNA: TGTGCCAGCTCACCACCGTGGACCGGGGAGCTGTTTTTT.

This clonotype was seen a single time. This could be a read error, since a much larger clone is one nucleotide away. A read error is likely, as this CDR3 ends without the conserved phenylalanine or tryptophan. The V and J genes are TRBV11-2 and TRBJ2-3; D might be TRBD2 (6 bases). The CDR3 length is 13 residues. The germline V and J ends were trimmed by 0 bases and 8 bases, with 9 bases remaining between them. Germline V gene data show CDR1 as SGHAT and CDR2 as FQNNGV. DNA for the CDR3: TGTGCCAGCAGCTTAGATCTGCGGGGTACGCAGTATTTG. Protein sequence: CASSLDLRGTQYL.

This clonotype was picked up many times. This chain connects TRBV7-9 to TRBJ2-7; D remains ambiguous. This CDR3 contains 16 residues. The germline V gene has CDR1 SEHNR and CDR2 FQNEAQ (reference sequence). V was trimmed by 5 bases and J by 0 bases, leaving 17 bases between them. The CDR3 here is CASSPKVAVASYEQYF. DNA for the CDR3: TGTGCCAGCAGCCCGAAGGTGGCAGTAGCCTCCTACGAGCAGTACTTC.

This clonotype has ten or more counts. The rearrangement joins TRBV3-1 to TRBJ1-3; D gene uncertain. V was clipped by 1 base and J by 0 bases, with 16 bases between them. Germline CDR1 is LGHDT and CDR2 is YNNKEL (reference sequence). The CDR3 length is 18 residues. CDR3 nucleotides: TGTGCCAGCAGCCAAGGAGTAGTGCGGACGAGCTCTGGAAACACCATATATTTT. Translated, it gives CASSQGVVRTSSGNTIYF.

A few counts support this clonotype. This chain connects TRBV7-9 to TRBJ2-7, with a tentative D call TRBD2 (7 bases). CDR1 and CDR2 from the germline V gene are SEHNR and FQNEAQ (reference sequence). The CDR3 is 15 amino acids. V was shortened by 1 base and J by 5 bases, with 15 bases between the two germline ends. The CDR3 DNA is TGTGCCAGCAGCTTAGTGGCGGGGGCCTTGGACGAGCAGTACTTC. Protein sequence: CASSLVAGALDEQYF.

This clonotype occurred a few times. V and J are TRBV12-3 or TRBV12-4 and TRBJ2-5, with TRBD1 matching 7 bases. V dropped 6 bases and J dropped 5; count of bases not matched to a gene: 15. This CDR3 has 16 residues. The CDR3: CASRPSGTELGETQYF. Here the CDR3 DNA reads TGTGCCAGCAGACCCTCGGGGACAGAGTTGGGGGAGACCCAGTACTTC.

This clonotype was recorded at least ten times. The rearrangement uses TRBV29-1 and TRBJ2-1, with 9 nucleotides matching TRBD1. The germline CDR1 and CDR2 sequences are SQVTM and ANQGSEA. With V trimmed by 7 bases and J by 5 bases, 6 bases remained unmatched. This CDR3 spans 13 amino acids. The CDR3 loop reads CSASGTGNNEQFF. The CDR3, as DNA: TGCAGCGCGTCCGGGACAGGGAACAATGAGCAGTTCTTC.

This clonotype was seen at least ten times. The chain links TRBV12-3 or TRBV12-4 to TRBJ2-5; TRBD2 aligns across 7 bases. V lost 6 bases to trimming and J lost 1 base; unmatched junction nucleotides: 5. The CDR3 contains 14 residues. This chain's CDR3 is CASRGSGAQETQYF. For the CDR3, the DNA is TGTGCCAGCAGAGGAAGCGGGGCCCAAGAGACCCAGTACTTC.